This T cell receptor beta chain originates from a study of beta chain features in type 1 diabetes. Study conclusions and caveats: Shortening of TCRB CDR3s, moderate but significant, appeared in all four CD4+ subsets of Type 1 diabetes patients.

Regarding this clone: Its specificity is unknown.

Investigators reverse transcribed all isolated RNA, so they sequenced expressed TCRB transcripts. Here immunoSEQ multiplex PCR was the method, and the copy in TCRdb shows in-frame clones only, minus some. Among 600,000 or so clones listed, over 13% were seen once. This CDR3 region has 12 residues. V was pared by 4 bases and J by 10 bases, with 11 bases between. CDR1 is SGDLS and CDR2 is YYNGEE in the germline V gene. This chain connects TRBV9 to TRBJ2-2; D is ambiguous. The sequenced sample consisted of naive CD4+ T cells from blood. This TCR derives from a man between 18 and 29 years old with type 1 diabetes. The CDR3 nucleotides read TGTGCCAGCAGCTTTCGGCGCGAGGAGCTGTTTTTT. This codes for CASSFRREELFF.